A selection of T cell receptor beta chains follows, all from one sample in a study of shared clonotypes between healthy human individuals. Profiling relied on immunoSEQ multiplex PCR, and the TCRdb table lists in-frame clones only, not all of them. Here the sample spans hundreds of thousands of clones, around 78% being singletons. The material sequenced was PBMCs. Receptors were obtained from a woman aged 40-49 years in good health. Some clones in this sample may be carry-over from other donors' samples. Each CDR3 is given with its conserved first and last residue.

v_gene	j_gene	CDR3aa
TRBV27	TRBJ2-1	CASLGGTGYRVRQFF
TRBV14	TRBJ1-1	CASSRHGEGTEAFF
TRBV19	TRBJ2-7	CASSPRTGSNEQYF
TRBV30	TRBJ1-3	CAWSGPTSGNTIYF
TRBV2	TRBJ1-1	CASRDTGGGTEAFF
TRBV4-2	TRBJ2-1	CASSPRLLGAGNNEQFF
TRBV9	TRBJ2-1	CASSAEHNEQFF
TRBV18	TRBJ1-5	CASSSGTGERFGQPQHF
TRBV14	TRBJ1-3	CASSQNRILSGNTIYF
TRBV9	TRBJ1-4	CASSVGGTLVWEKLFF
TRBV5-5	TRBJ2-2	CASSPRGGRMVGELFF
TRBV28	TRBJ2-3	CASSLASGRSDTQYF
TRBV7-2	TRBJ1-3	CASSPRQGPGNTIYF
TRBV1	TRBJ2-1	CTSSQVKGSNFDEQFF
TRBV6-6	TRBJ1-3	CASSFGSTPSGNTIYF
TRBV28	TRBJ2-6	CASSLLTDSGANVLTF
TRBV2	TRBJ1-1	CASKREENTEAFF